The clone carrying this TCR beta chain has just a few counts. No antigen is known for it. The data belong to a study of tumor-infiltrating lymphocytes in primary liver carcinoma. Regarding the study as a whole: Lesser overlap characterized tumor-adjacent and tumor-blood pairs relative to tumor region pairs.

This CDR3 region has 15 residues. Germline CDR1 is KGHDR and CDR2 is SFDVKD. The V gene end was trimmed by 3 bases and the J gene end by 5 bases; junction bases not matched to a gene: 6. Starting material of 500 to 600 ng total RNA yielded TCR beta cDNA via a constant-region primer. Researchers made the TCR beta libraries by running three nested multiplex PCR rounds with slightly modified ARM-PCR. Researchers ran the first two PCR rounds for ten to eleven cycles each with TRBV1-TRBV30 forward primers and a C-beta reverse primer. TCRdb used MiXCR to reprocess the multiplex PCR reads, holding one entry per CDR3 protein. The sample lists fewer than 250,000 distinct CDR3 sequences, about 65% occurring once. Both blood RNA, taken from unsorted whole blood, and germline DNA were extracted. Among the patients, all had chronic HBV infection and none had been treated. Peripheral blood, about 3.6 milliliters, was collected prior to surgery.

The J gene is TRBJ2-5, the V gene TRBV24-1; 9 bases are a match to TRBD1. The clonotype was recovered from a woman aged 55-69 years with primary liver carcinoma and hepatitis B virus infection. The specimen sequenced was peripheral blood. The CDR3 reads CATSDRGTGSETQYF. CDR3 nucleotides: TGTGCCACCAGTGATCGGGGGACAGGGTCTGAGACCCAGTACTTC.